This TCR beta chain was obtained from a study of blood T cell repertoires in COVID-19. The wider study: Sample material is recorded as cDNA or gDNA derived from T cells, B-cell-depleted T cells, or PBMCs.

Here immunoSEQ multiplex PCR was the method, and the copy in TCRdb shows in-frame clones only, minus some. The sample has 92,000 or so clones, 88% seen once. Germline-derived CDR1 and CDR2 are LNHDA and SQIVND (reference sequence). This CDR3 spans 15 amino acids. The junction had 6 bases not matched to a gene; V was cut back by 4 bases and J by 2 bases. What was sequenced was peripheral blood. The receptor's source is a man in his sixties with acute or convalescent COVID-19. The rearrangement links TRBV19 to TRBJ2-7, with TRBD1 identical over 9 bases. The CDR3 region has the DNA TGTGCCAGTAGTAAACGGGACAGGGTCCCCTACGAGCAGTACTTC. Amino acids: CASSKRDRVPYEQYF.